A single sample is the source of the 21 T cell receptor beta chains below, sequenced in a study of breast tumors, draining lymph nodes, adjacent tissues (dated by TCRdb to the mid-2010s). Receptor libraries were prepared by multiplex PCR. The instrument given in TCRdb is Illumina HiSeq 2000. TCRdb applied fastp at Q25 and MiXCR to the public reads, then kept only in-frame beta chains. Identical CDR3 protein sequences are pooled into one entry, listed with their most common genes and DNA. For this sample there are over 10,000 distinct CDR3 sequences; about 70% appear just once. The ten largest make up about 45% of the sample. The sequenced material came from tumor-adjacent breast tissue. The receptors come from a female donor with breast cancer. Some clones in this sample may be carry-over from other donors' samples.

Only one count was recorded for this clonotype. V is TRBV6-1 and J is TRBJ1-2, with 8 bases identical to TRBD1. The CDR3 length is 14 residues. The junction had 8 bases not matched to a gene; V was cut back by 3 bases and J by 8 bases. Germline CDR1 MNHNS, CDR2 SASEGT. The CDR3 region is CASSEAGGRQGYTF. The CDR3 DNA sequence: TGTGCCAGCAGTGAGGCAGGGGGCCGTCAGGGCTACACCTTC.

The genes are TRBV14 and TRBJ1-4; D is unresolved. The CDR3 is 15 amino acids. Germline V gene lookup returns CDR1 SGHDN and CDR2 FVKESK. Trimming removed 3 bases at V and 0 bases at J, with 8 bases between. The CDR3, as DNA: TGTGCCAGCAGCCAGTACAGTGCAACTAATGAAAAACTGTTTTTT. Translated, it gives CASSQYSATNEKLFF.

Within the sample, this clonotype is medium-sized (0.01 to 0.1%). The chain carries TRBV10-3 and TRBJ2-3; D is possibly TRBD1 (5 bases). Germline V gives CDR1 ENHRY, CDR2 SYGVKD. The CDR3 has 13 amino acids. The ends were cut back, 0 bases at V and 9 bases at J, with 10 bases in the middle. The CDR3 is CAISESGTGTQYF. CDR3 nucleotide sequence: TGTGCCATCAGTGAGTCAGGTACAGGCACGCAGTATTTT.

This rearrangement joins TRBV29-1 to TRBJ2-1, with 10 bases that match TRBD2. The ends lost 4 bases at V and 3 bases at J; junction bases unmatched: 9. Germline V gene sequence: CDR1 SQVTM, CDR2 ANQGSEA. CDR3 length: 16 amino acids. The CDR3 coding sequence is TGCAGCGTTGGAGGAACTAGCGGGAATGTCTACAATGAGCAGTTCTTC. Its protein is CSVGGTSGNVYNEQFF.

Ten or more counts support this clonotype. The CDR3 spells CSVIRTSGNYEQYF. CDR3 sequence (DNA): TGCAGTGTTATTCGGACTAGCGGGAATTACGAGCAGTACTTC. This chain connects TRBV20-1 to TRBJ2-7; TRBD2 agrees at 12 bases. This CDR3 region has 14 residues. The V and J ends lost 7 bases and 4 bases, in that order; junction bases with no gene match: 8. Looked up from germline, CDR1 is DFQATT and CDR2 is SNEGSKA (reference sequence).

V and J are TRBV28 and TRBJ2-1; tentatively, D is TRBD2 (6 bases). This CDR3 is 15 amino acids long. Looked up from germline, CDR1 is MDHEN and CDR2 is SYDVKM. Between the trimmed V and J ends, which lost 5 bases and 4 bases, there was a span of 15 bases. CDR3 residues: CASSPTGLSYNEQFF. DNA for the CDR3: TGTGCCAGCAGTCCTACGGGACTGTCGTACAATGAGCAGTTCTTC.

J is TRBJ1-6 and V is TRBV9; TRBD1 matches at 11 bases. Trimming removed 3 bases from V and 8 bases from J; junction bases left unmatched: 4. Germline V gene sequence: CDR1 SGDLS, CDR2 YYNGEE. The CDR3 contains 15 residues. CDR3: CASSAGQGAHSPLHF. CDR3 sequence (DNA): TGTGCCAGCAGCGCAGGACAGGGGGCGCATTCACCCCTCCACTTT.

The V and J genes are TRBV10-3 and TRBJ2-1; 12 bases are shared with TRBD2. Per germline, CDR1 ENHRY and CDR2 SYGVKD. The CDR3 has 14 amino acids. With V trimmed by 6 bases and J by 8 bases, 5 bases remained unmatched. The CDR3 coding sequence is TGTGCCATCAGAGGACTAGCGGGACCGGATGAGCAGTTCTTC. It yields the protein CAIRGLAGPDEQFF.

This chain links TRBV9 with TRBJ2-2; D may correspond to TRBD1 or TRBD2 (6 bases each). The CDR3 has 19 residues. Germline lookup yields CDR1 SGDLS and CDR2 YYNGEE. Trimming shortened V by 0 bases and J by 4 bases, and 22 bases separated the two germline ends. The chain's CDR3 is CASSVVPLGGTQSTGELFF. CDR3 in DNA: TGTGCCAGCAGCGTAGTCCCCTTGGGCGGGACACAGAGCACCGGGGAGCTGTTTTTT.

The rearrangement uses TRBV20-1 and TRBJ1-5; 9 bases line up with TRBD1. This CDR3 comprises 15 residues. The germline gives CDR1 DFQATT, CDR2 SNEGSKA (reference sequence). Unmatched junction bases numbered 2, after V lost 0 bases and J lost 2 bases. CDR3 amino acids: CSARDRTGGNQPQHF. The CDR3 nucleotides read TGCAGTGCTAGAGACCGGACAGGGGGCAATCAGCCCCAGCATTTT.

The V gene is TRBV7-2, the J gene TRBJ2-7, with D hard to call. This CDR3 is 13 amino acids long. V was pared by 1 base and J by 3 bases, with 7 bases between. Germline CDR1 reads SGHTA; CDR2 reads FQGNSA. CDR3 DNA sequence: TGTGCCAGCAGCTTAGGTCAAAACTACGAGCAGTACTTC. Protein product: CASSLGQNYEQYF. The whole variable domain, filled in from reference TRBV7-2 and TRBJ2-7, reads GAGVSQSPSNKVTEKGKDVELRCDPISGHTALYWYRQSLGQGLEFLIYFQGNSAPDKSGLPSDRFSAERTGGSVSTLTIQRTQQEDSAVYLCASSLGQNYEQYFGPGTRLTVT.

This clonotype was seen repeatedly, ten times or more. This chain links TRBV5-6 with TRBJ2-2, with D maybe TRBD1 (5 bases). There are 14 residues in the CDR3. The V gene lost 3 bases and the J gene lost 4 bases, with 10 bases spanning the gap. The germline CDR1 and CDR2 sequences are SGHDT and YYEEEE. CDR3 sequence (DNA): TGTGCCAGCAGCTGGACCGACAGCACCGGGGAGCTGTTTTTT. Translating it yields CASSWTDSTGELFF.

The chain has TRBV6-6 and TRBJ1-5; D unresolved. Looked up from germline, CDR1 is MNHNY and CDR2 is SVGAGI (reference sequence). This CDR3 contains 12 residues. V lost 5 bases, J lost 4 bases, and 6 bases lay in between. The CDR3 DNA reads TGTGCCAGCAGTGGCCGGAATCAGCCCCAGCATTTT. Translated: CASSGRNQPQHF.

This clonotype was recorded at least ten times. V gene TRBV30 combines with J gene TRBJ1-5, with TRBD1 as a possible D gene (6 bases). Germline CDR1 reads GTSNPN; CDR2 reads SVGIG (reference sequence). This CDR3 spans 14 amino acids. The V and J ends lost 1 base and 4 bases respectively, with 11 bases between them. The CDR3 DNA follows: TGTGCCTGGAGTGGGACAGCGCTTAATCAGCCCCAGCATTTT. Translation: CAWSGTALNQPQHF.

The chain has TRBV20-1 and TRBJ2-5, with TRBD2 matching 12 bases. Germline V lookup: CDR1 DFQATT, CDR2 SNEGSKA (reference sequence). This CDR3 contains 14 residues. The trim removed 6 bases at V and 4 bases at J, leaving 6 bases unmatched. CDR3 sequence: CSARRLAGVETQYF. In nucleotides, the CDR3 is TGCAGTGCGCGGAGACTAGCGGGAGTAGAGACCCAGTACTTC.

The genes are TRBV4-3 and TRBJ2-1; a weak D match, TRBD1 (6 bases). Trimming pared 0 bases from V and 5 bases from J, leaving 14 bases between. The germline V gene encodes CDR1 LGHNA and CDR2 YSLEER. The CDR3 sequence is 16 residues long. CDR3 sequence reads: CASSQDPGTRNNEQFF. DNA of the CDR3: TGCGCCAGCAGCCAAGATCCCGGGACAAGGAACAATGAGCAGTTCTTC.

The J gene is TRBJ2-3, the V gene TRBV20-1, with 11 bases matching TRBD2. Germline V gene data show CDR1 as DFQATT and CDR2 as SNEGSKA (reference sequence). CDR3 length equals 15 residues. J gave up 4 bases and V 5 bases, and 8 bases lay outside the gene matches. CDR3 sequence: CSAGSLAGASDTQYF. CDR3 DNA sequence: TGCAGTGCTGGATCACTAGCGGGAGCATCAGATACGCAGTATTTT.

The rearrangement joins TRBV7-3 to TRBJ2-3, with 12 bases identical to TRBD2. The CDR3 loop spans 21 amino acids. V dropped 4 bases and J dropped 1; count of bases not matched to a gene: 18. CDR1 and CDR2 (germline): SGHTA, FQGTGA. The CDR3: CASSSPGVLAGGGDGTDTQYF. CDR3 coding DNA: TGTGCCAGCAGCTCCCCCGGGGTACTAGCGGGAGGAGGTGACGGCACAGATACGCAGTATTTT.

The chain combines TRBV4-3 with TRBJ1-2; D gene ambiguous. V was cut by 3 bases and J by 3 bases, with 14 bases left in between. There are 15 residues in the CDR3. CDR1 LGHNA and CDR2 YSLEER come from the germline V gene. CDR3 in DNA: TGCGCCAGCAGCCACAAGAGGACGGCAGACTATGGCTACACCTTC. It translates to CASSHKRTADYGYTF.

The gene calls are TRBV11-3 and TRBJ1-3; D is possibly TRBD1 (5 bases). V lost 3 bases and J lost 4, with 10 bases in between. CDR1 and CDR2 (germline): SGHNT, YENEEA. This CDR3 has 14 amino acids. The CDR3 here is CASSLGGVGNTIYF. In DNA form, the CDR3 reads TGTGCCAGCAGCTTGGGAGGGGTCGGAAACACCATATATTTT.

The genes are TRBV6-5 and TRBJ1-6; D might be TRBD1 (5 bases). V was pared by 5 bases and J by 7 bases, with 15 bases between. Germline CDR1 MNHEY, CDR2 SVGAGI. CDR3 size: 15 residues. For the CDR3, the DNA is TGTGCCAGCAGTCCCCGACAGAGGACGAATTCACCCCTCCACTTT. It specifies CASSPRQRTNSPLHF.